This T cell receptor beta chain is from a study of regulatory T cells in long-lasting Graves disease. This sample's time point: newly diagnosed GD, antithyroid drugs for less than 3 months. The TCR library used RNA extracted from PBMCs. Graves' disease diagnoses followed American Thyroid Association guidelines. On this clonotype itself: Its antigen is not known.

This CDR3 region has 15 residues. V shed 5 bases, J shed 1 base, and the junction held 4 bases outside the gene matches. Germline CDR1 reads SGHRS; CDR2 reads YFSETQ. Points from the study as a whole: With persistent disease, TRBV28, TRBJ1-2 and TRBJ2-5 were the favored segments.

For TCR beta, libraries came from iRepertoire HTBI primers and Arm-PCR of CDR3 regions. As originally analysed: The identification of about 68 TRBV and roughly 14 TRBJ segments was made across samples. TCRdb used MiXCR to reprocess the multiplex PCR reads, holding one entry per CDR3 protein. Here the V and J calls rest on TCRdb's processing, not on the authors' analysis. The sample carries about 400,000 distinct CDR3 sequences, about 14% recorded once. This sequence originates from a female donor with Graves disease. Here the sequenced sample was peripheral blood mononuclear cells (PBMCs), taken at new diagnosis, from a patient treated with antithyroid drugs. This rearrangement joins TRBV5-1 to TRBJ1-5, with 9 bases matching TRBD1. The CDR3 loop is CASSSTGGSNQPQHF. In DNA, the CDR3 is TGCGCCAGCAGTTCGACAGGGGGAAGCAATCAGCCCCAGCATTTT.